The T cell receptor beta chain under discussion was sequenced for a study of control samples from healthy donors and cancer patients. This clone was recorded once. The CDR3 consists of 16 residues. Per the germline V gene, CDR1 is MNHEY and CDR2 is SMNVEV (reference sequence). V was clipped by 2 bases and J by 4 bases, with 16 bases between them. Measured with immunoSEQ multiplex PCR; TCRdb has only the in-frame clones, and not every one. The profile covers 45,000 to 60,000 clones, with less than 95% appearing a single time and around 3.7% taken by the ten largest. This chain uses TRBV27 with TRBJ2-3; D possibly matches TRBD1 or TRBD2 (6 bases each). The receptor's source is a young man in good health. Sequencing was performed on blood. The CDR3 nucleotides read TGTGCCAGCAGTTTAGATGTAAGGGGGGTGGCAGATACGCAGTATTTT. This sequence encodes CASSLDVRGVADTQYF.